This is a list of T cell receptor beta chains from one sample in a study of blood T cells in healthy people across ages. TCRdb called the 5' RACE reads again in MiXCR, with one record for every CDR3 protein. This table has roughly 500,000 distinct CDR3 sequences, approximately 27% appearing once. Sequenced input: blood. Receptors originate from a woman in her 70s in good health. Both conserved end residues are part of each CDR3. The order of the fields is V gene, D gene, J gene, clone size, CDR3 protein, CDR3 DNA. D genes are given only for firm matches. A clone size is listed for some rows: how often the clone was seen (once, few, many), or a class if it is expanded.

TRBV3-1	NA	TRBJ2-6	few	CASSQDLLGSGANVLTF	TGTGCCAGCAGCCAAGATTTATTAGGATCTGGGGCCAACGTCCTGACTTTC
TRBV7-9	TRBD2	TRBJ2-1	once	CPSSLMASGAQNEQFF	TGTCCCAGCAGCTTAATGGCTAGCGGGGCCCAGAATGAGCAGTTCTTC
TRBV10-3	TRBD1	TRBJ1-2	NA	CAISVTGQPYGYTF	TGTGCCATCAGTGTTACGGGACAGCCCTATGGCTACACCTTC
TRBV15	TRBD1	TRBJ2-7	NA	CATSREWDRRNEQYF	TGTGCCACCAGCAGAGAATGGGACAGAAGGAACGAGCAGTACTTC
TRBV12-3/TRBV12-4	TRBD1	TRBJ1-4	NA	CASSPPGQGSEKLFF	TGTGCCAGCAGTCCACCGGGACAGGGGTCCGAAAAACTGTTTTTT
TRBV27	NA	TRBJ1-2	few	CASSLFYETNYGYTF	TGTGCCAGCAGTTTATTCTACGAAACTAACTATGGCTACACCTTC
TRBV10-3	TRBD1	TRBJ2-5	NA	CAISGPGQGEETQYF	TGTGCCATCAGTGGTCCGGGACAGGGGGAAGAGACCCAGTACTTC
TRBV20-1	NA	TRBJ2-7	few	CSARDADAAYEQYF	TGCAGTGCTAGAGATGCGGACGCTGCCTACGAGCAGTACTTC
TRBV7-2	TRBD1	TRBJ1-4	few	CASSLIPGQGREKLFF	TGTGCCAGCAGCTTAATCCCGGGACAGGGGCGCGAAAAACTGTTTTTT
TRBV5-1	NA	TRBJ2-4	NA	CASSLVGGSENIQYF	TGCGCCAGCAGCTTGGTGGGGGGTTCGGAAAACATTCAGTACTTC
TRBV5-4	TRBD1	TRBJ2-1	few	CATTILGTGYNEQFF	TGTGCCACCACAATTCTCGGGACAGGCTACAATGAGCAGTTCTTC
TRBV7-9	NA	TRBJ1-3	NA	CASSFHSSSGNTIYF	TGTGCCAGCAGCTTTCACTCGAGCTCTGGAAACACCATATATTTT